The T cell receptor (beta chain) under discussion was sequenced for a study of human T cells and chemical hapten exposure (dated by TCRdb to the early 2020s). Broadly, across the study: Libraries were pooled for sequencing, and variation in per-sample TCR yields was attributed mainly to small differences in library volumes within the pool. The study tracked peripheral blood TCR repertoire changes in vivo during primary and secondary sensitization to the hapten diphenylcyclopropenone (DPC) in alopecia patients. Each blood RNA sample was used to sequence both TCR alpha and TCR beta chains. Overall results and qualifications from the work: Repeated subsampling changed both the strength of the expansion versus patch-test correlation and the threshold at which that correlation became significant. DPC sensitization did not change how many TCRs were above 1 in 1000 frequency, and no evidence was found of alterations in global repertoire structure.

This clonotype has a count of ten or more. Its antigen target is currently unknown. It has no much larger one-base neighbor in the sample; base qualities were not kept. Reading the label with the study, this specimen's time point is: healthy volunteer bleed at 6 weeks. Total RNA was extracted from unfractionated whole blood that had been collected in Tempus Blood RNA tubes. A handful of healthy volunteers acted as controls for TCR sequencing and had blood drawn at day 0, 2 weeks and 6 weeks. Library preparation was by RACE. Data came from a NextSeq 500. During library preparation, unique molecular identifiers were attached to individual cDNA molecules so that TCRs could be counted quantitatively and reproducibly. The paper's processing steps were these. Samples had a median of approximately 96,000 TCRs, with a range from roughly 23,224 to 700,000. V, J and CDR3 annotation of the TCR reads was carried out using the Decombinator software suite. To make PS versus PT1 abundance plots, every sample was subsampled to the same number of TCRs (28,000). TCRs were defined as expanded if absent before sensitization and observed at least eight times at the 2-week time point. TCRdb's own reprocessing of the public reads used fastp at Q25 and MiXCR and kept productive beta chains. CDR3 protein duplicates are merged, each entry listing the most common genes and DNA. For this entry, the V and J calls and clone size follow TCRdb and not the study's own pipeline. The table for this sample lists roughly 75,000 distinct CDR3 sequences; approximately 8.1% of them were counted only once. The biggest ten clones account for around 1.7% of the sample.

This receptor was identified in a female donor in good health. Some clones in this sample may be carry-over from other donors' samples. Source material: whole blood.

The CDR3 region reads CSALGQGVGEQYF. In nucleotides, the sequence is TGCAGTGCTTTAGGACAGGGAGTGGGTGAGCAGTACTTC. This receptor chain uses TRBV20-1 and TRBJ2-7; a stretch of 8 junction bases matches TRBD1. The CDR3 has 13 amino acids, counting the end cysteine and phenylalanine. The sequence is cut down to CDR3 DNA, 39 bases in frame from base 1. CDR1 DFQATT and CDR2 SNEGSKA are derived from the germline V gene (reference sequence). The germline V and J ends show losses of 5 bases and 7 bases respectively, and no gene match explains 10 bases of the junction.